Shown below are 28 T cell receptor beta chains from a single sample sequenced in a study of blood T cells in healthy people across ages. With a J-beta primer mix and a sample-barcoded 5' primer, a second PCR ran 7 to 11 cycles. TCRdb ran MiXCR on the 5' RACE reads and lists one entry per CDR3 protein. The sample consists of over a million distinct CDR3 sequences, under 30% of them appearing once. Another study also made use of these data, one on T cells of mothers and their children.

The specimen sequenced was blood. The receptors shown here come from a girl aged 2-10 years in good health.

This chain connects TRBV2 to TRBJ2-1; D uncertain. The V end lost 5 bases, the J end lost 10 bases, and 21 bases lay between the germline ends. CDR3 size: 15 residues. Germline values: CDR1 SNHLY, CDR2 FYNNEI. CDR3 amino acids: CASSSRIGSHKEQFF. The DNA of the CDR3 is TGTGCCAGCAGTTCGCGTATAGGGTCCCATAAAGAGCAGTTCTTC.

Worth noting for this clonotype: The junction and the germline gene differ at one end; a read error may be behind it. The CDR3 DNA is TGTGCTAGCAGCTTACAGGGGTCTGGCACAGATACGCAGTATTTT. Translating gives CASSLQGSGTDTQYF. This rearrangement joins TRBV7-9 to TRBJ2-3, with TRBD1 matching over 7 bases. CDR3 length equals 15 residues. Germline assignment: CDR1 SEHNR and CDR2 FQNEAQ (reference sequence).

The chain recombines TRBV19 with TRBJ2-3; TRBD2 aligns across 11 bases. Germline V CDR1 and CDR2: LNHDA, SQIVND (reference sequence). The CDR3 has 17 residues. J lost 2 bases, V lost 5 bases, and 9 bases had no gene match. The CDR3 region is CASSVQKLAGDTDTQYF. CDR3 bases: TGTGCCAGTAGTGTACAAAAACTAGCGGGGGACACAGATACGCAGTATTTT. Combining the CDR3 with reference TRBV19 and TRBJ2-3 gives the whole variable domain DGGITQSPKYLFRKEGQNVTLSCEQNLNHDAMYWYRQDPGQGLRLIYYSQIVNDFQKGDIAEGYSVSREKKESFPLTVTSAQKNPTAFYLCASSVQKLAGDTDTQYFGPGTRLTVL.

This clonotype was observed many times. The V gene is TRBV7-3, the J gene TRBJ2-5; D is unresolved. This CDR3 is built from 12 residues. From germline, CDR1 is SGHTA and CDR2 FQGTGA. Trimming stripped 1 base from V and 5 bases from J, with 5 bases between. DNA of the CDR3: TGTGCCAGCAGCTTAAATGGGGAGACCCAGTACTTC. It specifies CASSLNGETQYF.

In this sample, this clonotype turned up a few times. This chain joins TRBV7-9 and TRBJ1-2, with unresolved D. V gave up 4 bases and J gave up 2 bases, with 11 bases separating them. The germline V gene encodes CDR1 SEHNR and CDR2 FQNEAQ (reference sequence). The CDR3 is 14 residues long. The CDR3 spells CASSSTVPNYGYTF. For the CDR3, the DNA is TGTGCCAGCAGCTCGACCGTTCCGAACTATGGCTACACCTTC.

A few counts support this clonotype. The rearrangement links TRBV28 to TRBJ2-5; D is ambiguous. CDR3 length: 15 amino acids. Germline V gene data show CDR1 as MDHEN and CDR2 as SYDVKM. V shed 9 bases and J shed 0 bases, with 17 bases lying between them. The CDR3 spells CASNRRSRYQETQYF. The CDR3 nucleotides are TGTGCCAGTAACCGAAGGTCGAGGTACCAAGAGACCCAGTACTTC.

This clonotype has more than one count but fewer than ten. This chain joins TRBV6-5 and TRBJ2-5; D perhaps matches TRBD1 (5 bases). Trimming pared 6 bases from V and 4 bases from J, leaving 18 bases between. Germline V gives CDR1 MNHEY, CDR2 SVGAGI. CDR3 size: 15 residues. DNA of the CDR3: TGTGCCAGCAGGTCAGAACAGGTCTCAGGAGAGACCCAGTACTTC. Translating it yields CASRSEQVSGETQYF.

This sequence joins TRBV7-2 and TRBJ2-5; D ambiguous. Trimming took 3 bases from V and 5 from J, leaving 13 bases between them. The CDR3 runs to 14 residues. Germline lookup yields CDR1 SGHTA and CDR2 FQGNSA. This CDR3 reads CASSFRLEAETQYF. The CDR3 DNA sequence: TGTGCCAGCAGCTTCCGGCTTGAGGCGGAGACCCAGTACTTC.

The genes are TRBV5-1 and TRBJ2-6, with TRBD2 matching over 8 bases. The CDR3 runs to 17 residues. The germline V gene encodes CDR1 SGHRS and CDR2 YFSETQ. V lost 4 bases to trimming and J lost 2 bases; unmatched junction nucleotides: 8. The CDR3 nucleotides read TGCGCCAGCAGCCCGGGGGGGCGGTTAACTGGGGCCAACGTCCTGACTTTC. This encodes CASSPGGRLTGANVLTF.

The rearrangement links TRBV6-1 to TRBJ2-7, with D perhaps matching TRBD1 or TRBD2 (5 bases each). Trimming took off 10 bases at V and 0 bases at J, with 16 bases between the two ends. The CDR3 sequence is 14 residues long. The germline V gene encodes CDR1 MNHNS and CDR2 SASEGT. The CDR3 DNA sequence: TGTGCCATCAGAGGGGAGCTGAGCTCCTACGAGCAGTACTTC. It translates to CAIRGELSSYEQYF.

V gene TRBV7-2 combines with J gene TRBJ1-2, with D maybe TRBD1 (5 bases). Germline V gives CDR1 SGHTA, CDR2 FQGNSA. The CDR3 has 15 residues. V lost 1 base and J 5 bases, leaving 14 bases between the germline ends. CDR3 sequence: CASSLEGGEGYGYTF. The CDR3 DNA follows: TGTGCCAGCAGCTTAGAAGGAGGGGAGGGGTATGGCTACACCTTC.

The genes are TRBV20-1 and TRBJ1-1; the D gene is possibly TRBD1 (5 bases). Germline assignment: CDR1 DFQATT and CDR2 SNEGSKA (reference sequence). Trimming removed 3 bases at V and 5 bases at J, with 19 bases between. This CDR3 contains 15 residues. The CDR3 reads CSASLVGTVGTEAFF. As DNA, the CDR3 is TGCAGTGCTAGTCTTGTTGGGACGGTGGGAACTGAAGCTTTCTTT.

The chain employs TRBV6-2 or TRBV6-3 and TRBJ2-5; possible D gene TRBD2, 5 bases. The CDR3 is 11 residues long. The germline V gene encodes CDR1 MNHEY and CDR2 SVGEGT. The germline V and J ends were trimmed by 7 bases and 7 bases, with 10 bases remaining between them. The CDR3 spells CASTGIRTQYF. CDR3 coding DNA: TGTGCCAGCACGGGGATTCGGACCCAGTACTTC.

The V gene is TRBV7-9, the J gene TRBJ1-2; 8 bases line up with TRBD1. The CDR3 spans 14 residues. The germline V gene has CDR1 SEHNR and CDR2 FQNEAQ (reference sequence). The V and J ends lost 1 base and 6 bases, in that order; junction bases with no gene match: 4. CDR3 bases: TGTGCCAGCAGCTTAGGGACAGGGTTGGATGGCTACACCTTC. This codes for CASSLGTGLDGYTF.

The chain joins TRBV20-1 to TRBJ2-7; no definite D call. Trimming cost V 0 bases and J 4 bases, with 16 bases left between them. The CDR3 runs to 15 residues. Germline values: CDR1 DFQATT, CDR2 SNEGSKA (reference sequence). The CDR3 DNA reads as TGCAGTGCTAGAGATCAGGCTTCCTTAGGTTACGAGCAGTACTTC. Amino acid sequence: CSARDQASLGYEQYF.

J is TRBJ2-3 and V is TRBV29-1, with 11 bases identical to TRBD1. This CDR3 has 15 residues. Germline-derived CDR1 and CDR2 are SQVTM and ANQGSEA. The junction had 6 bases not matched to a gene; V was cut back by 4 bases and J by 3 bases. CDR3 amino acids: CSVAGTGGRTDTQYF. CDR3 sequence (DNA): TGCAGCGTTGCTGGGACAGGGGGTAGGACAGATACGCAGTATTTT.

This clonotype was seen only a few times. This chain connects TRBV20-1 to TRBJ2-5; TRBD1 matches at 8 bases. The J call may be faulty, since TRBJ2-1 better matches the DNA end. This CDR3 contains 13 residues. In germline, CDR1 is DFQATT, CDR2 SNEGSKA (reference sequence). CDR3 residues: CSARQGARDEQFF. In DNA form, the CDR3 reads TGCAGTGCTAGACAGGGGGCACGCGATGAGCAGTTCTTC.

The rearrangement links TRBV20-1 to TRBJ2-1, with D uncertain. Looked up from germline, CDR1 is DFQATT and CDR2 is SNEGSKA (reference sequence). The CDR3 length is 10 residues. V lost 0 bases, J lost 10 bases, and 4 bases lay in between. The CDR3 here is CSARDREQFF. Written as DNA, the CDR3 is TGCAGTGCTAGAGATCGAGAGCAGTTCTTC.

This clonotype has a handful of counts. The rearrangement links TRBV29-1 to TRBJ2-5; no reliable D call. TRBJ2-1 matches the DNA end more closely, so the J call is doubtful. Germline values: CDR1 SQVTM, CDR2 ANQGSEA. The CDR3 runs to 11 residues. In DNA, the CDR3 is TGCAGCGTTGCCGGATCCAATGAGCAGTTCTTC. It yields the protein CSVAGSNEQFF.

This clonotype showed up many times. The chain recombines TRBV5-1 with TRBJ1-1, with D tentatively TRBD1 (6 bases). V lost 2 bases and J lost 6, with 14 bases in between. The V gene's germline CDR1 is SGHRS and CDR2 YFSETQ. This CDR3 comprises 14 residues. CDR3 region: CASSFSGTRAEAFF. CDR3 DNA: TGCGCCAGCAGCTTTTCCGGGACAAGGGCTGAAGCTTTCTTT.

The CDR3 spells CSARDRKGSEKLFF. The CDR3 DNA reads as TGCAGTGCTAGAGATCGGAAGGGAAGTGAAAAACTGTTTTTT. The chain has TRBV20-1 and TRBJ1-4; no reliable D call. V lost 0 bases, J lost 7 bases, and 12 bases lay in between. Germline assignment: CDR1 DFQATT and CDR2 SNEGSKA (reference sequence). The CDR3 is 14 amino acids.

The CDR3 loop reads CASSFSSLSGELFF. Written as DNA, the CDR3 is TGTGCCAGCAGCTTCAGCAGCCTGAGCGGGGAGCTGTTTTTT. The chain employs TRBV7-2 and TRBJ2-2; D remains ambiguous. The CDR3 runs 14 residues. V lost 3 bases and J lost 7, with 12 bases in between. The germline V gene encodes CDR1 SGHTA and CDR2 FQGNSA. Supplemented by reference TRBV7-2 and TRBJ2-2, the full variable domain reads GAGVSQSPSNKVTEKGKDVELRCDPISGHTALYWYRQSLGQGLEFLIYFQGNSAPDKSGLPSDRFSAERTGGSVSTLTIQRTQQEDSAVYLCASSFSSLSGELFFGEGSRLTVL.

This clonotype was seen more than once but under ten times. The gene calls are TRBV7-9 and TRBJ2-5, with D perhaps TRBD2 (5 bases). CDR1 and CDR2 (germline): SEHNR, FQNEAQ (reference sequence). This CDR3 comprises 15 residues. Trimming stripped 4 bases from V and 1 base from J, with 13 bases between. The CDR3 DNA follows: TGTGCCAGCAGCTCAAAGCGGTCCTTCCAAGAGACCCAGTACTTC. It yields the protein CASSSKRSFQETQYF.

This rearrangement joins TRBV5-8 to TRBJ2-2, with D unresolved. CDR1 and CDR2 from the germline V gene are SGHTS and YDEGEE. Trimming shortened V by 5 bases and J by 0 bases, and 14 bases separated the two germline ends. CDR3 length: 16 residues. CDR3 sequence reads: CASRAAVRPNTGELFF. In nucleotides, the CDR3 is TGTGCCAGCAGGGCGGCAGTGAGGCCGAACACCGGGGAGCTGTTTTTT.

The chain carries TRBV29-1 and TRBJ2-5, with D uncertain. The J call is uncertain, as TRBJ2-1 better fits the DNA end. The V gene's germline CDR1 is SQVTM and CDR2 ANQGSEA. The CDR3 runs to 13 residues. The CDR3 reads CSVVGDGAFEQFF. CDR3 bases: TGCAGCGTCGTCGGCGACGGAGCATTTGAGCAGTTCTTC.

This clonotype has a count of ten or more. The chain recombines TRBV7-3 with TRBJ2-6, with 8 nucleotides matching TRBD1. Germline V CDR1 and CDR2: SGHTA, FQGTGA. CDR3 length: 16 residues. With V trimmed by 5 bases and J by 0 bases, 3 bases remained unmatched. The CDR3 loop reads CASSRTGFSGANVLTF. The CDR3 nucleotides read TGTGCCAGCAGCCGGACAGGGTTCTCTGGGGCCAACGTCCTGACTTTC.

The CDR3 nucleotides read TGCAGCGTCCTTGGGGGGCCGAACATTCAGTACTTC. Protein sequence: CSVLGGPNIQYF. The V call is TRBV29-1, the J call TRBJ2-4, with D perhaps being TRBD1 or TRBD2 (6 bases each). The V end was cut by 6 bases, the J end by 7 bases, with 13 bases between. The CDR3 contains 12 residues. Germline V CDR1 and CDR2: SQVTM, ANQGSEA.

V usage is TRBV12-3 or TRBV12-4 and J usage is TRBJ2-2; TRBD2 aligns across 15 bases. The CDR3 is made up of 16 amino acids. With 7 bases clipped from V and 6 bases from J, the junction kept 6 bases outside the gene matches. In DNA, the CDR3 is TGTGCCAGCACCCTTGGACTAGCGGGAGGGTCCGGGGAGCTGTTTTTT. Amino acid sequence: CASTLGLAGGSGELFF.